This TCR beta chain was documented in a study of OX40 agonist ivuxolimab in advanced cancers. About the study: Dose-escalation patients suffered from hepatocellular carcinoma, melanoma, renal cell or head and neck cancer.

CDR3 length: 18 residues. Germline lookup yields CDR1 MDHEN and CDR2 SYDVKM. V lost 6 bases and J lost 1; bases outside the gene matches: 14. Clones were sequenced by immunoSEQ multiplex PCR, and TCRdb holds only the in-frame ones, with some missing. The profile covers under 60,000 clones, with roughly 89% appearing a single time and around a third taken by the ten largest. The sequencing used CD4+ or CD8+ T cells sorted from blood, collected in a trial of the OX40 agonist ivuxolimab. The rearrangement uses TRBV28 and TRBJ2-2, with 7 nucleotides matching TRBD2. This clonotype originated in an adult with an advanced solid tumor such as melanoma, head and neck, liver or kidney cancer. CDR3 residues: CASSLGARSGKNTGELFF. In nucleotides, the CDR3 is TGTGCCAGCAGCCTTGGGGCTAGGAGCGGGAAGAACACCGGGGAGCTGTTTTTT.